This T cell receptor (beta chain) was found in a study of T cell responses to AZD1222 COVID-19 vaccine. Whole-study findings and limits: Baseline seropositivity characterized only a handful of AZD1222 recipients. Only after the peak T cell response were repertoires sampled. Donors, mostly white British, included more females; clonal diversity was possibly underestimated.

Germline CDR1 is MNHEY and CDR2 is SMNVEV (reference sequence). The CDR3 length is 15 residues. Trimming pared 5 bases from V and 4 bases from J, leaving 15 bases between. Concerning this clone itself: Its antigen remains unknown.

Clones were read by immunoSEQ multiplex PCR, and TCRdb kept only the in-frame ones, dropping some. This sample has 150,000 or so clones, with 92% found just once. The chain couples TRBV27 to TRBJ2-4; either TRBD1 or TRBD2 may fit D (7 bases each). The receptor was isolated from an adult in good health. This specimen was peripheral blood, taken on day 0 of AZD1222 vaccination. The CDR3 bases are TGTGCCAGCAGTCCCTCCAGGGGGGGTAAAAACATTCAGTACTTC. This codes for CASSPSRGGKNIQYF.